These 25 T cell receptor beta chains originate from one sample sequenced in a study of T cell responses to AZD1222 COVID-19 vaccine. Using immunoSEQ multiplex PCR, the repertoire was profiled, and TCRdb retains in-frame clones only, with some absent. Here the sample spans under 200,000 clones, around 93% being singletons. Sequencing was performed on peripheral blood, taken on day 0 of AZD1222 vaccination. These receptors all come from an adult in good health.

In its sample, this clone was seen once. V usage is TRBV30 and J usage is TRBJ2-7; D perhaps matches TRBD2 (5 bases). This CDR3 has 13 residues. Germline loops: CDR1 GTSNPN, CDR2 SVGIG (reference sequence). Deletions cut 1 base from V and 4 bases from J, with 11 bases between. The CDR3 sequence: CAWSGKGEYEQYF. In DNA form, the CDR3 reads TGTGCCTGGAGTGGTAAGGGAGAATACGAGCAGTACTTC.

This clone was detected only once. The chain uses TRBV7-9 and TRBJ2-3; weak D call: TRBD1 (5 bases). The germline gives CDR1 SEHNR, CDR2 FQNEAQ (reference sequence). The CDR3 length is 14 residues. V gave up 4 bases and J gave up 2 bases, with 10 bases separating them. CDR3 sequence reads: CASSWAGYTDTQYF. The CDR3 bases are TGTGCCAGCAGCTGGGCAGGGTACACAGATACGCAGTATTTT.

The chain employs TRBV7-9 and TRBJ1-4; D remains ambiguous. This CDR3 has 12 residues. Per germline, CDR1 SEHNR and CDR2 FQNEAQ (reference sequence). Trimming took off 5 bases at V and 8 bases at J, with 9 bases between the two ends. CDR3 coding DNA: TGTGCCAGCAGCCCACTATTGGAAAAACTGTTTTTT. As protein: CASSPLLEKLFF.

This clone was recorded only once. The chain employs TRBV10-3 and TRBJ1-1; D is possibly TRBD1 (5 bases). V lost 6 bases to trimming and J lost 2 bases, with 13 bases between them. The germline CDR1 and CDR2 sequences are ENHRY and SYGVKD. The CDR3 consists of 14 residues. The CDR3: CAIRGGGSNTEAFF. DNA for the CDR3: TGTGCCATCAGGGGGGGAGGTTCAAACACTGAAGCTTTCTTT.

The chain carries TRBV29-1 and TRBJ1-1; no definite D call. This CDR3 is 11 amino acids long. Germline CDR1 reads SQVTM; CDR2 reads ANQGSEA. V lost 7 bases and J lost 10, with 16 bases in between. The DNA for the CDR3 is TGCAGCGCTACGGACGTGGGGAGAGCTTTCTTT. Its translation is CSATDVGRAFF.

The DNA for the CDR3 is TGTGCCAGCAGTCCCGAGGGCTCCCTGGGGTATGGCTACACCTTC. Translation gives CASSPEGSLGYGYTF. This chain links TRBV6-5 with TRBJ1-2; D is uncertain. V lost 5 bases, J lost 5 bases, and 18 bases lay in between. The CDR3 is 15 amino acids. Germline V gene sequence: CDR1 MNHEY, CDR2 SVGAGI.

As to this clone: Additional DNA sequences in this sample encode the identical CDR3. The chain joins TRBV6-1 to TRBJ2-7, with D hard to call. V lost 1 base and J 4 bases, leaving 5 bases between the germline ends. CDR3 length equals 12 residues. CDR1 MNHNS and CDR2 SASEGT come from the germline V gene. CDR3 nucleotides: TGTGCCAGCAGTGAAGGGAGATACGAGCAGTACTTC. Its translation: CASSEGRYEQYF.

The J gene is TRBJ2-2, the V gene TRBV13; 13 bases fit TRBD2. The V gene end was trimmed by 5 bases and the J gene end by 4 bases; junction bases not matched to a gene: 13. CDR3 length: 19 amino acids. Looked up from germline, CDR1 is PRHDT and CDR2 is FYEKMQ (reference sequence). The CDR3 loop is CASSPIGPTSGRFTGELFF. The DNA of the CDR3 is TGTGCCAGCAGCCCTATAGGACCGACTAGCGGGAGGTTCACCGGGGAGCTGTTTTTT.

This chain links TRBV6-1 with TRBJ1-5; D may be TRBD1 (5 bases). V lost 1 base to trimming and J lost 5 bases, with 6 bases between them. CDR1 MNHNS and CDR2 SASEGT come from the germline V gene. CDR3 size: 13 residues. CDR3 loop: CASSEEGYQPQHF. CDR3 sequence (DNA): TGTGCCAGCAGTGAAGAGGGGTATCAGCCCCAGCATTTT.

The chain is built from TRBV12-3 or TRBV12-4 and TRBJ1-1; D unclear. The CDR3 covers 11 residues. The V end was cut by 3 bases, the J end by 8 bases, with 7 bases between. CDR3 sequence (DNA): TGTGCCAGCAGTTTCAGAGTCGAAGCTTTCTTT. Encoded protein: CASSFRVEAFF.

The chain combines TRBV7-8 with TRBJ1-1, with TRBD1 as a possible D gene (6 bases). Germline CDR1 and CDR2: SGHVS and FQNEAQ. V was pared by 5 bases and J by 5 bases, with 15 bases between. The CDR3 covers 14 residues. The CDR3 is CASSAGTRRTEAFF. For the CDR3, the DNA is TGTGCCAGCAGCGCAGGGACAAGACGGACTGAAGCTTTCTTT.

The rearrangement uses TRBV30 and TRBJ1-2, with 8 positions matching TRBD1. V lost 3 bases, J lost 8 bases, and 5 bases stayed unmatched. This CDR3 is built from 12 residues. Germline V gene lookup returns CDR1 GTSNPN and CDR2 SVGIG (reference sequence). Here the CDR3 DNA reads TGTGCCTGGAGGCTGTCAGGGGGCGGCTACACCTTC. It specifies CAWRLSGGGYTF.

The table lists this clone with a count of one. The J gene is TRBJ1-1, the V gene TRBV5-6; tentative D call: TRBD1 (6 bases). Deletions cut 2 bases from V and 10 bases from J, with 15 bases between. The CDR3 is made up of 13 amino acids. The germline gives CDR1 SGHDT, CDR2 YYEEEE. The CDR3 sequence: CASSFQGRAPAFF. Written as DNA, the CDR3 is TGTGCCAGCAGCTTCCAGGGGCGGGCGCCAGCTTTCTTT.

This clone was seen just once. The rearrangement uses TRBV7-6 and TRBJ2-3; D gene unclear. Trimming removed 1 base from V and 3 bases from J, with 14 bases in between. CDR1 SGHVS and CDR2 FNYEAQ come from the germline V gene. The CDR3 totals 16 residues. The CDR3 is CASSLGPGRVTDTQYF. The CDR3 bases are TGTGCCAGCAGCTTAGGCCCAGGACGGGTTACAGATACGCAGTATTTT.

The rearrangement joins TRBV3-1 (or the pseudogene TRBV3-2) to TRBJ2-7; TRBD2 is a possible D gene (6 bases). The CDR3 is 15 amino acids. V lost 3 bases, J lost 3 bases, and 15 bases lay in between. Germline CDR1 and CDR2: LGHDT and YNNKEL (reference sequence). The CDR3 nucleotides are TGTGCCAGCAGCCAGGGGACTTCCCTAGACTACGAGCAGTACTTC. It translates to CASSQGTSLDYEQYF.

DNA for the CDR3: TGCGCCAGCAGCTTGGGGGACAGATCGGCTAATTCACCCCTCCACTTT. It encodes CASSLGDRSANSPLHF. The chain employs TRBV5-1 and TRBJ1-6; 7 nucleotides match TRBD1. Germline CDR1 reads SGHRS; CDR2 reads YFSETQ. This CDR3 contains 16 residues. The V and J ends lost 0 bases and 6 bases, in that order; junction bases with no gene match: 6.

J is TRBJ2-1 and V is TRBV12-3 or TRBV12-4, with a tentative D call TRBD1 (5 bases). V lost 4 bases and J lost 8, with 9 bases in between. This CDR3 spans 12 amino acids. CDR3 nucleotides: TGTGCCAGCAGTTACCCCAGGGATGAGCAGTTCTTC. Its protein product is CASSYPRDEQFF.

This clone was seen only once. This rearrangement joins TRBV7-2 to TRBJ1-2; 7 nucleotides match TRBD1. This CDR3 has 15 amino acids. Germline loops: CDR1 SGHTA, CDR2 FQGNSA. With V trimmed by 3 bases and J by 1 base, 5 bases remained unmatched. CDR3 nucleotide sequence: TGTGCCAGCAGCTTCAGAGGGGGCGATAACTATGGCTACACCTTC. Translation gives CASSFRGGDNYGYTF.

The chain recombines TRBV7-9 with TRBJ1-2; tentative D call: TRBD1 (5 bases). The CDR3 spans 11 residues. Germline CDR1 SEHNR, CDR2 FQNEAQ (reference sequence). The V gene lost 7 bases and the J gene lost 8 bases, with 11 bases spanning the gap. The CDR3 bases are TGTGCCAGCATCAGGGACGGAGGCTACACCTTC. Translating it yields CASIRDGGYTF.

The chain carries TRBV7-2 and TRBJ2-7; D ambiguous. V shed 4 bases and J shed 6 bases, with 16 bases lying between them. The CDR3 contains 14 residues. The germline V gene encodes CDR1 SGHTA and CDR2 FQGNSA. The CDR3 region has the DNA TGTGCCAGCAGCTCCGACGTTGGTAGGCGCGAGCAGTACTTC. Translating gives CASSSDVGRREQYF.

This sequence joins TRBV2 and TRBJ1-2; D not certain. Germline lookup yields CDR1 SNHLY and CDR2 FYNNEI. V was cut by 6 bases and J by 7 bases, with 18 bases left in between. The CDR3 extends over 14 amino acids. This chain's CDR3 is CASSMDRRGSGYTF. The CDR3 nucleotides read TGTGCCAGCAGCATGGACCGACGGGGTTCTGGCTACACCTTC.

This clone is categorized as medium-sized. The chain couples TRBV7-8 to TRBJ2-7; 7 bases fit TRBD1. CDR3 length equals 13 residues. The V gene's germline CDR1 is SGHVS and CDR2 FQNEAQ. V shed 4 bases, J shed 1 base, and the junction held 1 base outside the gene matches. In DNA, the CDR3 is TGTGCCAGCAGCTGGGGACAGTCCTACGAGCAGTACTTC. Protein: CASSWGQSYEQYF.

The chain has TRBV12-3 or TRBV12-4 and TRBJ1-2; the D is unclear. V was clipped by 3 bases and J by 11 bases, with 10 bases between them. The CDR3 totals 11 residues. The CDR3 coding sequence is TGTGCCAGCAGTTTCGGAGAGCGTTACACCTTC. This codes for CASSFGERYTF.

The chain uses TRBV19 and TRBJ1-5; weak D call: TRBD1 (5 bases). V was shortened by 11 bases and J by 3 bases, with 14 bases between the two germline ends. CDR1 LNHDA and CDR2 SQIVND come from the germline V gene (reference sequence). The length of the CDR3 is 13 residues. The CDR3 DNA sequence: TGTGCCCCCGTAGGGACCGTCAATCAGCCCCAGCATTTT. Translation: CAPVGTVNQPQHF. The full variable domain, in which reference TRBV19 and TRBJ1-5 provide the parts outside the CDR3, is DGGITQSPKYLFRKEGQNVTLSCEQNLNHDAMYWYRQDPGQGLRLIYYSQIVNDFQKGDIAEGYSVSREKKESFPLTVTSAQKNPTAFYLCAPVGTVNQPQHFGDGTRLSIL.

The rearrangement links TRBV18 to TRBJ1-3; possibly TRBD1 for D (5 bases). The germline V and J ends were trimmed by 6 bases and 4 bases, with 10 bases remaining between them. There are 13 residues in the CDR3. The germline V gene encodes CDR1 KGHSH and CDR2 LQKENI. The chain's CDR3 is CASSPGSGNTIYF. The CDR3 nucleotides are TGTGCCAGCTCCCCAGGGTCCGGAAACACCATATATTTT.